Presented here are 27 T cell receptor beta chains from one specimen sequenced in a study of tumor-infiltrating lymphocytes in oesophageal squamous cell carcinoma (dated by TCRdb to the mid-2010s). The library was built by means of PCR. For sequencing, an Illumina HiSeq 2000 was employed. Using fastp trimming at Q25 and MiXCR clonotype assembly, TCRdb reanalyzed the public sequencing data and kept in-frame beta chains. Rows with one shared CDR3 protein collapse into an entry with the most common genes and DNA. This sample holds 16,000 or so distinct CDR3 sequences; about 50% were observed only once. The top ten clones comprise roughly a fifth of the sample. Sequencing input: esophageal tumor tissue. These receptors originate from a male donor with esophageal squamous cell carcinoma.

Points on this clonotype: Because it lacks the conserved phenylalanine or tryptophan at the end, this CDR3 is likely a read error. The DNA is omitted, as the CDR3 cannot be located on it reliably, and the CDR3 follows TCRdb's listing. The gene calls are TRBV7-4 and TRBJ2-6; the D call in the table, TRBD1, was not verified against the DNA. The CDR3 is 19 amino acids long, termini counted. CDR1 and CDR2 from the germline V gene are SGHVT and SQSDAQ. CDR3 residues: CASSFSTGTEGRETQYFGA.

In its sample, this clonotype ranks as medium-sized. The CDR3 coding sequence is TGTGCCAGCAGCTTAGGGGTGTGGCGGGACCAAGAGACCCAGTACTTC. Encoded protein: CASSLGVWRDQETQYF. The V and J genes are TRBV7-2 and TRBJ2-5, with a weak D call TRBD2 (5 bases). CDR3 size: 16 residues. V was cut by 1 base and J by 0 bases, with 12 bases left in between. The germline V gene encodes CDR1 SGHTA and CDR2 FQGNSA.

This clonotype showed up many times. V usage is TRBV7-9 and J usage is TRBJ2-1, with D perhaps TRBD1 (6 bases). The germline V and J ends were trimmed by 4 bases and 0 bases, with 13 bases remaining between them. CDR3 length: 16 residues. CDR1 and CDR2 from the germline V gene are SEHNR and FQNEAQ (reference sequence). The DNA for the CDR3 is TGTGCCAGCAGCTCCTGGACAGTGAGCTCCTACAATGAGCAGTTCTTC. As protein: CASSSWTVSSYNEQFF.

The gene calls are TRBV6-1 and TRBJ2-5; D perhaps matches TRBD2 (6 bases). The J call is doubtful: the DNA matches TRBJ2-1 better. The CDR3 runs 14 residues. CDR1 MNHNS and CDR2 SASEGT come from the germline V gene. The CDR3 loop is CASIPTSSYNEQFF. The CDR3 DNA follows: TGTGCCAGCATCCCGACTAGCTCCTACAATGAGCAGTTCTTC.

By sample share, this clonotype is medium-sized. This chain joins TRBV7-9 and TRBJ1-5, with 7 bases fitting TRBD1. From germline, CDR1 is SEHNR and CDR2 FQNEAQ (reference sequence). Unmatched junction bases numbered 8, after V lost 5 bases and J lost 7 bases. The CDR3 spans 14 residues. The CDR3: CASSTDRVSQPQHF. The CDR3 coding sequence is TGTGCCAGCAGCACAGACAGGGTCTCCCAGCCCCAGCATTTT.

This rearrangement joins TRBV28 to TRBJ2-5; D uncertain. The J call may be in error: the DNA end matches TRBJ2-7 better. The germline CDR1 and CDR2 sequences are MDHEN and SYDVKM. The CDR3 covers 12 residues. The CDR3 sequence: CASSLGTYEQYF. The CDR3 DNA reads as TGTGCCAGCAGTTTAGGTACCTACGAGCAGTACTTC.

This clonotype is classed as medium-sized (0.01 to 0.1%). The chain joins TRBV6-1 to TRBJ1-2, with a tentative D call TRBD1 (5 bases). Germline V gives CDR1 MNHNS, CDR2 SASEGT. Trimming cost V 5 bases and J 2 bases, with 12 bases left between them. This CDR3 has 14 residues. The CDR3 DNA reads as TGTGCCAGCAGTTCCCCGGGACGGAACTATGGCTACACCTTC. Amino acids: CASSSPGRNYGYTF.

This clonotype appeared a few times. A much bigger clone sits one base away, suggesting this may be a read error. This chain joins TRBV7-2 and TRBJ2-4; the D call may be TRBD1 or TRBD2 (5 bases each). Trimming removed 5 bases from V and 13 bases from J, with 18 bases in between. This CDR3 spans 13 amino acids. Germline CDR1 reads SGHTA; CDR2 reads FQGNSA. The CDR3 loop reads CASSHTWGNEQYF. The CDR3 DNA follows: TGTGCCAGCAGCCATACGTGGGGGAATGAGCAGTACTTC.

The CDR3 sequence is CASSVNLGQVYEQYF. CDR3 DNA: TGTGCCAGCAGTGTAAACCTAGGACAGGTGTACGAGCAGTACTTC. The chain carries TRBV6-1 and TRBJ2-7; 7 nucleotides align to TRBD1. V trimming: 4 bases; J trimming: 4 bases; junction bases outside the gene matches: 10. Germline assignment: CDR1 MNHNS and CDR2 SASEGT. This CDR3 spans 15 amino acids.

The chain has TRBV6-1 and TRBJ2-5, with TRBD1 matching over 12 bases. Germline V gene data show CDR1 as MNHNS and CDR2 as SASEGT. The CDR3 is made up of 17 amino acids. The V and J ends lost 5 bases and 11 bases, in that order; junction bases with no gene match: 18. The CDR3 DNA follows: TGTGCCAGCAGTCACCCACCGGGGGGACAGGGGGCTCTTGAGCAGTACTTC. It encodes CASSHPPGGQGALEQYF.

This clonotype occurred once. The chain has TRBV24-1 and TRBJ1-2, with 9 bases matching TRBD1. This CDR3 spans 15 amino acids. The V segment lost 3 bases and the J segment 6 bases; nucleotides outside the gene matches: 7. Germline CDR1 and CDR2: KGHDR and SFDVKD. The CDR3 is CATSDPHRGQNGYTF. CDR3 DNA: TGTGCCACCAGTGATCCCCACAGGGGGCAAAATGGCTACACCTTC.

The J gene is TRBJ1-1, the V gene TRBV7-2, with D unresolved. The CDR3 is made up of 13 amino acids. CDR1 and CDR2 (germline): SGHTA, FQGNSA. The germline V and J ends were trimmed by 0 bases and 6 bases, with 8 bases remaining between them. The CDR3 protein is CASSLAVLPEAFF. The CDR3 nucleotides read TGTGCCAGCAGCTTAGCGGTCCTCCCTGAAGCTTTCTTT.

The gene calls are TRBV6-5 and TRBJ2-4, with 13 positions matching TRBD2. The better agreement between TRBJ2-1 and the DNA end casts doubt on the J call. This CDR3 comprises 18 residues. Germline-derived CDR1 and CDR2 are MNHEY and SVGAGI. CDR3: CASSYLGLAGEKYNEQFF. For the CDR3, the DNA is TGTGCCAGCAGTTACCTAGGACTAGCGGGAGAAAAGTACAATGAGCAGTTCTTC.

This clonotype appeared a single time. The chain couples TRBV28 to TRBJ2-1, with D hard to call. The DNA end is more similar to TRBJ2-7, so the J call may be wrong. The CDR3 spans 11 residues. From germline, CDR1 is MDHEN and CDR2 SYDVKM. CDR3 in amino acids: CASSTEYEQYF. The CDR3 bases are TGTGCCAGCAGTACCGAATACGAGCAGTACTTC.

The chain combines TRBV12-3 or TRBV12-4 with TRBJ2-1; D uncertain. Gene TRBJ1-2 matches the end of the DNA better, so the J call may be wrong. The CDR3 spans 16 residues. The CDR3 DNA reads as TGTGCCAGCAGTCCCCCCCACCCGTCGGGAAGCTATGGCTACACCTTC. Encoded protein: CASSPPHPSGSYGYTF.

The chain couples TRBV7-6 to TRBJ2-3, with 7 positions matching TRBD2. Germline trimming cut 1 base from V and 2 bases from J; bases unmatched to any gene: 3. Germline V gene sequence: CDR1 SGHVS, CDR2 FNYEAQ. The CDR3 covers 15 residues. The CDR3 protein is CASSLGAGFTDTQYF. CDR3 nucleotide sequence: TGTGCCAGCAGCTTAGGAGCGGGGTTCACAGATACGCAGTATTTT.

V is TRBV6-2 or TRBV6-3 and J is TRBJ1-1; 7 bases are a match to TRBD1. V gave up 0 bases and J gave up 1 base; unmatched junction bases: 2. This CDR3 spans 15 amino acids. Germline assignment: CDR1 MNHEY and CDR2 SVGEGT. The CDR3 loop reads CASSYSGQENTEAFF. The CDR3 nucleotides are TGTGCCAGCAGTTACTCTGGACAGGAGAACACTGAAGCTTTCTTT.

This clonotype was recorded many times. V gene TRBV5-1 combines with J gene TRBJ2-1; no clear D. Trimming took 4 bases from V and 3 from J, leaving 5 bases between them. The CDR3 contains 12 residues. CDR1 SGHRS and CDR2 YFSETQ come from the germline V gene. CDR3 residues: CASSLDYNEQFF. In nucleotides, the CDR3 is TGCGCCAGCAGCCTGGACTACAATGAGCAGTTCTTC.

This clonotype has only a few counts. The V gene is TRBV11-2, the J gene TRBJ2-3; 9 bases fit TRBD2. The DNA end is more similar to TRBJ2-5, so the J call may be wrong. This CDR3 spans 17 amino acids. Germline V gene sequence: CDR1 SGHAT, CDR2 FQNNGV. This CDR3 is CASSPYRSGGRQETQYF. The CDR3 coding sequence is TGTGCCAGCAGCCCATATCGGAGCGGGGGGCGTCAAGAGACCCAGTACTTC.

This chain joins TRBV7-2 and TRBJ2-7, with D tentatively TRBD2 (5 bases). Matching the DNA end better, TRBJ2-1 makes the J call doubtful. Per the germline V gene, CDR1 is SGHTA and CDR2 is FQGNSA. This CDR3 comprises 14 residues. CDR3 nucleotide sequence: TGTGCCAGCAGCTTGGTAGCGAAATACAATGAGCAGTTCTTC. This translates into CASSLVAKYNEQFF.

This clonotype is medium-sized (0.01 to 0.1%) in the sample. The rearrangement joins TRBV28 to TRBJ2-4; 8 nucleotides agree with TRBD2. CDR1 is MDHEN and CDR2 is SYDVKM in the germline V gene. V gave up 10 bases and J gave up 8 bases; unmatched junction bases: 10. This CDR3 contains 13 residues. Written as DNA, the CDR3 is TGTGCCACCCAGAGGAGCGGGAGTGACATTCAGTACTTC. This sequence encodes CATQRSGSDIQYF.

This clonotype was counted only a few times. The chain couples TRBV12-3 or TRBV12-4 to TRBJ2-5; D might be TRBD2 (7 bases). The CDR3 is 18 residues long. V lost 4 bases, J lost 1 base, and 22 bases lay in between. The CDR3 nucleotides are TGTGCCAGCAGTTCCTCTTGGGGGGGGAACAGGGTCCAAGAGACCCAGTACTTC. This encodes CASSSSWGGNRVQETQYF.

The CDR3 here is CASSLAPGTGIQETQYF. The CDR3 DNA follows: TGTGCCAGCAGCTTAGCGCCCGGGACAGGGATCCAAGAGACCCAGTACTTC. The rearrangement joins TRBV7-9 to TRBJ2-5; 9 bases align to TRBD1. Germline assignment: CDR1 SEHNR and CDR2 FQNEAQ (reference sequence). V shed 0 bases, J shed 1 base, and the junction held 6 bases outside the gene matches. This CDR3 region has 17 residues.

J is TRBJ2-3 and V is TRBV6-1; D is ambiguous. The J call may not be correct, given that the DNA end is closer to TRBJ2-7. CDR1 MNHNS and CDR2 SASEGT come from the germline V gene. The CDR3 is 13 residues long. The CDR3 nucleotides are TGTGCCAGCACCGGAATGGGCCCCTACGAGCAGTACTTC. Protein: CASTGMGPYEQYF.

This clonotype ranks as medium-sized. The chain carries TRBV6-1 and TRBJ2-5, with TRBD1 matching 8 bases. The CDR3 loop spans 14 amino acids. V lost 3 bases to trimming and J lost 5 bases; unmatched junction nucleotides: 5. Germline V lookup: CDR1 MNHNS, CDR2 SASEGT. The CDR3 sequence: CASSETGVGETQYF. CDR3 DNA sequence: TGTGCCAGCAGTGAGACAGGGGTAGGGGAGACCCAGTACTTC.

About this clonotype: This clone may be a read error of a much larger clone one base away. V and J are TRBV19 and TRBJ2-1; TRBD2 matches at 10 bases. The closer fit of TRBJ2-7 to the DNA end suggests the J call may be wrong. Germline V gene data show CDR1 as LNHDA and CDR2 as SQIVND (reference sequence). The CDR3 is made up of 15 amino acids. The chain's CDR3 is CASSKGLAGAHEQYF. CDR3 coding DNA: TGTGCCAGTTCCAAGGGCCTAGCGGGAGCCCATGAGCAGTACTTC.

This clonotype was observed a handful of times. J is TRBJ2-3 and V is TRBV5-1, with TRBD2 as a possible D gene (6 bases). Germline loops: CDR1 SGHRS, CDR2 YFSETQ. The CDR3 totals 15 residues. Trimming pared 1 base from V and 0 bases from J, leaving 9 bases between. Here the CDR3 reads CASSLLRGSTDTQYF. The CDR3 DNA reads TGCGCCAGCAGCTTGTTGCGGGGCAGCACAGATACGCAGTATTTT.